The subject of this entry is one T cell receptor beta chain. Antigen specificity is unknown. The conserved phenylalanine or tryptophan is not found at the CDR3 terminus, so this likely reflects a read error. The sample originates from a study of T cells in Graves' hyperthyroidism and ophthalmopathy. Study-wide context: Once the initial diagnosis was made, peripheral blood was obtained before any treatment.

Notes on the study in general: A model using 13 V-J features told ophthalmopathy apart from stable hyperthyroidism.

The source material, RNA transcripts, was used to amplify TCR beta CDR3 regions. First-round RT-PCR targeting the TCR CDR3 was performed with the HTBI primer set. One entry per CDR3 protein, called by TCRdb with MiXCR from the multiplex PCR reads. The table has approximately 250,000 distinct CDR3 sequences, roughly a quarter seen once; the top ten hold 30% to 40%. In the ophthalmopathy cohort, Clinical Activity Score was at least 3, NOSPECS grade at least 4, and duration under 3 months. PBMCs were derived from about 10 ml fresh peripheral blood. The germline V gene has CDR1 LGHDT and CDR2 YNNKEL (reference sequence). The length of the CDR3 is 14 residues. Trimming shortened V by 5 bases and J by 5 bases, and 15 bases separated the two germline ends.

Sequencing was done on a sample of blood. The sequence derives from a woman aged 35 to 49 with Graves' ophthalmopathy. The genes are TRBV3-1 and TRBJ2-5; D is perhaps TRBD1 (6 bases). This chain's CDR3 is CASSIYRVRETQYL. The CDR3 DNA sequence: TGTGCCAGCAGCATTTACAGGGTACGGGAGACCCAGTACCTC.